Listed here are 29 T cell receptor beta chains from one sample, sequenced in a study of vaccination effects on CD4 cells after COVID-19. Produced via immunoSEQ multiplex PCR; TCRdb's table is partial and in-frame only. Among 28,000 or so clones listed, roughly 85% were seen once. Antigen-specific CD4+ T cells were expanded with viral peptide pools in the ViraFEST assay before sequencing. At the end of approximately 10 days of culture, CD4+ T cells were isolated. Each participant received a vaccine that was either BNT162b2 or mRNA-1273, given as two doses. Their antigens are not known. Sample: CD4+ T cells from PBMCs cultured with HCoV-NL63 spike peptides, taken after COVID-19 vaccination. Source of these receptors: a human donor who received a COVID-19 vaccine. Some clones in this sample may be carry-over from other donors' samples.

This clone was detected only a few times. The chain has TRBV2 and TRBJ2-3; D not resolved. This CDR3 spans 12 amino acids. The V and J ends lost 3 bases and 4 bases respectively, with 5 bases between them. The V gene's germline CDR1 is SNHLY and CDR2 FYNNEI. The CDR3 loop is CASSEAADTQYF. As DNA, the CDR3 is TGTGCCAGCAGTGAGGCGGCAGATACGCAGTATTTT.

This clone was picked up a small number of times. The J gene is TRBJ2-2, the V gene TRBV24-1; the D gene could be TRBD1 or TRBD2 (5 bases each). Germline V gives CDR1 KGHDR, CDR2 SFDVKD. CDR3 length: 16 amino acids. The V gene lost 2 bases and the J gene lost 3 bases, with 12 bases spanning the gap. For the CDR3, the DNA is TGTGCCACCAGTGATTCGGGGCTTCTTTACACCGGGGAGCTGTTTTTT. The encoded protein is CATSDSGLLYTGELFF.

The rearrangement joins TRBV6-5 to TRBJ2-5; D is unclear. From germline, CDR1 is MNHEY and CDR2 SVGAGI. The CDR3 is 15 amino acids. V lost 0 bases and J lost 1, with 9 bases in between. CDR3 in amino acids: CASSYSYARQETQYF. The DNA of the CDR3 is TGTGCCAGCAGTTACTCTTATGCACGCCAAGAGACCCAGTACTTC.

The chain recombines TRBV7-9 with TRBJ2-5, with D possibly being TRBD1 or TRBD2 (6 bases each). V lost 4 bases to trimming and J lost 5 bases, with 14 bases between them. Germline V CDR1 and CDR2: SEHNR, FQNEAQ (reference sequence). This CDR3 has 14 residues. This CDR3 is CASSSATGRETQYF. The DNA for the CDR3 is TGTGCCAGCAGCTCTGCTACAGGGAGGGAGACCCAGTACTTC.

The chain has TRBV5-1 and TRBJ2-1, with D hard to call. V lost 0 bases to trimming and J lost 7 bases, with 8 bases between them. CDR1 is SGHRS and CDR2 is YFSETQ in the germline V gene. CDR3 length: 13 residues. The CDR3 DNA follows: TGCGCCAGCAGCTTGGCCCTGGGGAATGAGCAGTTCTTC. It translates to CASSLALGNEQFF.

The chain is built from TRBV7-3 and TRBJ1-3; D not resolved. Germline V gene lookup returns CDR1 SGHTA and CDR2 FQGTGA. This CDR3 has 14 residues. V gave up 5 bases and J gave up 4 bases, with 12 bases separating them. CDR3 region: CASSRSRAGNTIYF. CDR3 coding DNA: TGTGCCAGCAGCCGCAGCCGAGCGGGAAACACCATATATTTT.

This sequence joins TRBV30 and TRBJ2-1; TRBD1 matches at 12 bases. The CDR3 length is 15 residues. The junction had 9 bases not matched to a gene; V was cut back by 5 bases and J by 7 bases. Germline assignment: CDR1 GTSNPN and CDR2 SVGIG (reference sequence). The CDR3, as DNA: TGTGCCTGGGAAACCGGGACAGGGGGCTGGAATGAGCAGTTCTTC. It is translated as CAWETGTGGWNEQFF.

The chain joins TRBV5-1 to TRBJ1-5; 7 bases are a match to TRBD1. Germline V gene data show CDR1 as SGHRS and CDR2 as YFSETQ. CDR3 length: 14 amino acids. Germline trimming cut 0 bases from V and 6 bases from J; bases unmatched to any gene: 3. CDR3 nucleotides: TGCGCCAGCAGCTTGGGGGCAGGGGGTCAGCCCCAGCATTTT. It specifies CASSLGAGGQPQHF.

This sequence joins TRBV6-5 and TRBJ2-2; 9 nucleotides line up with TRBD1. The CDR3 has 15 amino acids. Germline CDR1 MNHEY, CDR2 SVGAGI. Unmatched junction bases numbered 11, after V lost 10 bases and J lost 5 bases. CDR3 residues: CATTMGTGWTGELFF. CDR3 nucleotide sequence: TGTGCCACTACAATGGGGACAGGGTGGACCGGGGAGCTGTTTTTT.

The CDR3 region is CASSLETGTGELFF. CDR3 nucleotides: TGCGCCAGCAGCTTGGAGACGGGGACCGGGGAGCTGTTTTTT. J is TRBJ2-2 and V is TRBV5-1; D possibly corresponds to TRBD2 (5 bases). V was shortened by 0 bases and J by 5 bases, with 8 bases between the two germline ends. Germline-derived CDR1 and CDR2 are SGHRS and YFSETQ. The CDR3 is made up of 14 amino acids.

The gene calls are TRBV25-1 and TRBJ1-1; TRBD1 might be the D (6 bases). Trimming took off 6 bases at V and 1 base at J, with 15 bases between the two ends. The CDR3 has 15 residues. From germline, CDR1 is MGHDK and CDR2 SYGVNS. The CDR3 coding sequence is TGTGCCAGCAGCCACCCGGGCAGGGGGAACACTGAAGCTTTCTTT. This codes for CASSHPGRGNTEAFF.

The chain uses TRBV28 and TRBJ2-3; D may be TRBD1 or TRBD2 (5 bases each). The CDR3 totals 14 residues. V lost 2 bases to trimming and J lost 3 bases, with 9 bases between them. In germline, CDR1 is MDHEN, CDR2 SYDVKM. CDR3 sequence reads: CASSLGGSTDTQYF. The CDR3 nucleotides are TGTGCCAGCAGTTTAGGGGGATCGACAGATACGCAGTATTTT.

For the CDR3, the DNA is TGTGCCAGCAGTCGGACAGGGGATCCCCAGCATTTT. Residues: CASSRTGDPQHF. The rearrangement links TRBV6-2 or TRBV6-3 to TRBJ1-5; TRBD1 matches at 9 bases. This CDR3 spans 12 amino acids. Looked up from germline, CDR1 is MNHEY and CDR2 is SVGEGT. With V trimmed by 5 bases and J by 10 bases, 3 bases remained unmatched.

This chain uses TRBV12-2 with TRBJ2-2. TRBV12-2 is a recognized pseudogene. The CDR3 loop spans 16 amino acids. The CDR3 bases are TGTGCAAGTCCCACTACGGGACGGAGATGCACCGGGGAGCTGTTTTTT. It is translated as CASPTTGRRCTGELFF.

The genes are TRBV12-3 or TRBV12-4 and TRBJ2-2, with D possibly matching TRBD2 (5 bases). The CDR3 spans 13 residues. The V gene lost 6 bases and the J gene lost 4 bases, with 9 bases spanning the gap. CDR3 amino acids: CASSLAGTGELFF. The DNA for the CDR3 is TGTGCCAGCAGCCTAGCTGGCACCGGGGAGCTGTTTTTT.

The chain is built from TRBV5-5 and TRBJ2-1, with 8 positions matching TRBD2. Germline lookup yields CDR1 SGHKS and CDR2 YYEKEE (reference sequence). This CDR3 region has 15 residues. V lost 4 bases, J lost 0 bases, and 3 bases stayed unmatched. This chain's CDR3 is CASSASGGSYNEQFF. The CDR3 DNA is TGTGCCAGCAGCGCCAGCGGGGGCTCCTACAATGAGCAGTTCTTC.

CDR3 loop: CASSSGGWTDTQYF. The CDR3 bases are TGTGCCAGCAGCTCGGGGGGTTGGACAGATACGCAGTATTTT. The chain employs TRBV5-6 and TRBJ2-3, with 7 bases lining up with TRBD2. This CDR3 is built from 14 residues. CDR1 is SGHDT, CDR2 YYEEEE, per germline. The V segment lost 3 bases and the J segment 3 bases; nucleotides outside the gene matches: 4.

CDR3 region: CASSQEGGYGYTF. The CDR3 region has the DNA TGCGCCAGCAGCCAAGAGGGGGGGTATGGCTACACCTTC. V is TRBV4-1 and J is TRBJ1-2, with a possible D match to TRBD1 (5 bases). Trimming left V 0 bases short and J 5 bases short, with 7 bases between. The CDR3 runs to 13 residues. CDR1 and CDR2 (germline): MGHRA, YSYEKL.

This clone was counted once. The V gene is TRBV4-1, the J gene TRBJ1-2; D unresolved. This CDR3 is 15 amino acids long. CDR1 is MGHRA and CDR2 is YSYEKL in the germline V gene. Trimming took 4 bases from V and 0 from J, leaving 12 bases between them. CDR3 in amino acids: CASSPIGSANYGYTF. The CDR3 bases are TGCGCCAGCAGCCCGATCGGATCGGCTAACTATGGCTACACCTTC.

The rearrangement uses TRBV6-1 and TRBJ1-1, with D possibly matching TRBD1 (6 bases). CDR3 size: 15 residues. Germline V lookup: CDR1 MNHNS, CDR2 SASEGT. V was cut by 7 bases and J by 11 bases, with 26 bases left in between. The CDR3 DNA reads TGTGCCAGCATCGAATCCCCTCGGGGGGGCATGGACGCTTTCTTT. Its protein is CASIESPRGGMDAFF.

In this sample, this clone turned up a few times. The chain employs TRBV3-1 (or the pseudogene TRBV3-2) and TRBJ1-4; perhaps TRBD1 as D (6 bases). The CDR3 totals 14 residues. Trimming shortened V by 4 bases and J by 7 bases, and 13 bases separated the two germline ends. Germline V gives CDR1 LGHDT, CDR2 YNNKEL (reference sequence). CDR3 region: CASSPQGLGEKLFF. The CDR3 DNA reads as TGTGCCAGCAGCCCACAGGGTCTGGGTGAAAAACTGTTTTTT.

The rearrangement links TRBV19 to TRBJ1-6, with D maybe TRBD1 (5 bases). Germline V lookup: CDR1 LNHDA, CDR2 SQIVND (reference sequence). The V end lost 5 bases, the J end lost 6 bases, and 11 bases lay between the germline ends. This CDR3 comprises 14 residues. CDR3 nucleotides: TGTGCCAGTAGTCCCGACAGAGGTAATTCACCCCTCCACTTT. It is translated as CASSPDRGNSPLHF.

The chain combines TRBV6-1 with TRBJ2-7; tentatively, D is TRBD1 (6 bases). CDR1 and CDR2 from the germline V gene are MNHNS and SASEGT. This CDR3 has 16 amino acids. The V gene lost 2 bases and the J gene lost 6 bases, with 20 bases spanning the gap. Here the CDR3 reads CASSEPSPRQVFEQYV. CDR3 coding DNA: TGTGCCAGCAGTGAACCAAGCCCACGACAGGTTTTCGAGCAGTACGTC.

V is TRBV21-1 and J is TRBJ2-7; the D segment call TRBD2 is taken from the table without a DNA check. TRBV21-1 is assigned pseudogene status. This CDR3 comprises 15 residues. CDR3 residues: CASSSLRGLLYEQYV. The CDR3 nucleotides are TGTGCCAGCAGCTCCCTGCGCGGCCTACTCTACGAGCAGTACGTC.

The chain carries TRBV5-1 and TRBJ2-2; D uncertain. The CDR3 has 16 amino acids. The V gene lost 3 bases and the J gene lost 0 bases, with 12 bases spanning the gap. The germline gives CDR1 SGHRS, CDR2 YFSETQ. The CDR3 DNA is TGCGCCAGCAGCTCCAACCTGATATCGAACACCGGGGAGCTGTTTTTT. Amino acids: CASSSNLISNTGELFF.

V usage is TRBV7-2 and J usage is TRBJ2-1; D may be TRBD2 (7 bases). The V end lost 3 bases, the J end lost 4 bases, and 10 bases lay between the germline ends. The CDR3 covers 14 residues. Germline values: CDR1 SGHTA, CDR2 FQGNSA. CDR3 DNA: TGTGCCAGCAGCTTCGGGGGGCCTTACAATGAGCAGTTCTTC. This encodes CASSFGGPYNEQFF.

V usage is TRBV19 and J usage is TRBJ1-2; 12 bases map to TRBD1. In germline, CDR1 is LNHDA, CDR2 SQIVND (reference sequence). The V gene end was trimmed by 4 bases and the J gene end by 4 bases; junction bases not matched to a gene: 16. CDR3 length: 19 residues. In nucleotides, the CDR3 is TGTGCCAGTAGTACCGGGAGACCGGGACAGGGGGCGCGAGGCTATGGCTACACCTTC. It yields the protein CASSTGRPGQGARGYGYTF.

The table lists this clone with a count of one. The gene calls are TRBV5-5 and TRBJ1-3; no clear D. The V gene's germline CDR1 is SGHKS and CDR2 YYEKEE (reference sequence). The CDR3 consists of 14 residues. V was pared by 4 bases and J by 0 bases, with 8 bases between. The CDR3 sequence is CASSIGSSGNTIYF. The CDR3 DNA is TGTGCCAGCAGCATCGGGAGCTCTGGAAACACCATATATTTT.

The chain combines TRBV7-3 with TRBJ2-1, with 7 bases matching TRBD2. This CDR3 comprises 13 residues. CDR1 and CDR2 (germline): SGHTA, FQGTGA. Trimming removed 2 bases from V and 9 bases from J; junction bases left unmatched: 4. DNA of the CDR3: TGTGCCAGCAGCTTATCGACGGGAGGTGAGCAGTTCTTC. As protein: CASSLSTGGEQFF. The whole variable domain, filled in from reference TRBV7-3 and TRBJ2-1, reads GAGVSQTPSNKVTEKGKYVELRCDPISGHTALYWYRQSLGQGPEFLIYFQGTGAADDSGLPNDRFFAVRPEGSVSTLKIQRTERGDSAVYLCASSLSTGGEQFFGPGTRLTVL.